This T cell receptor (beta chain) was profiled in a study of blood T cell repertoires in COVID-19. CDR1 and CDR2 (germline): MNHEY, SMNVEV (reference sequence). This CDR3 is 18 amino acids long. Trimming cost V 0 bases and J 2 bases; bases outside gene matches: 9. Here immunoSEQ multiplex PCR was the method, and the copy in TCRdb shows in-frame clones only, minus some. Seen here are about 370,000 clones, 85% to 90% observed once, and the top ten hold 1%. The chain has TRBV27 and TRBJ2-7, with 11 bases matching TRBD2. The sequence derives from a man aged 18 to 29 who had recovered from COVID-19. Sequenced material: PBMCs or T cells enriched from blood (not recorded which). CDR3 amino acids: CASSLSSTSGSVTYEQYF. The CDR3 DNA reads as TGTGCCAGCAGTTTATCGAGTACTAGCGGGAGTGTAACCTACGAGCAGTACTTC.